One and the same sample provided the 23 T cell receptor beta chains below, sequenced in a study of blood T cell repertoires in COVID-19. Sequencing used immunoSEQ multiplex PCR; TCRdb keeps in-frame clones, though not all of them. The sample includes under 300,000 clones, about 88% of them seen just once. Source material: PBMCs or T cells enriched from blood (not recorded which). The receptor set was obtained from a woman aged 60-75 years in a cohort exposed to, infected with or recovered from COVID-19 (not recorded which).

This clone was detected only once. J is TRBJ2-1 and V is TRBV5-6; TRBD2 agrees at 13 bases. V lost 4 bases and J lost 11; bases outside the gene matches: 9. The germline V gene has CDR1 SGHDT and CDR2 YYEEEE. The CDR3 runs to 15 residues. DNA for the CDR3: TGTGCCAGCAGCCCGGGACTAGCGGGAACCCGAAAGCAGTTCTTC. This translates into CASSPGLAGTRKQFF.

The chain couples TRBV14 to TRBJ2-5, with D possibly TRBD1 on 5 matching bases. CDR1 is SGHDN, CDR2 FVKESK, per germline. V lost 0 bases and J lost 0, with 14 bases in between. The CDR3 runs 17 residues. The DNA for the CDR3 is TGTGCCAGCAGCCAAGAGCTTCAGGGTTCGTACCAAGAGACCCAGTACTTC. This gives the protein CASSQELQGSYQETQYF.

V is TRBV20-1 and J is TRBJ2-7, with a possible D match to TRBD2 (6 bases). This CDR3 is 11 amino acids long. In germline, CDR1 is DFQATT, CDR2 SNEGSKA (reference sequence). The V end was cut by 1 base, the J end by 9 bases, with 10 bases between. Written as DNA, the CDR3 is TGCAGTGCTAGAGTGGAGGGAGCGCAGTACTTC. Residues: CSARVEGAQYF.

This rearrangement joins TRBV18 to TRBJ1-6, with D maybe TRBD1 (5 bases). CDR1 and CDR2 from the germline V gene are KGHSH and LQKENI. Trimming shortened V by 5 bases and J by 3 bases, and 14 bases separated the two germline ends. This CDR3 is 16 amino acids long. Here the CDR3 DNA reads TGTGCCAGCTCAACGCAGGGAGGGTTCTATAATTCACCCCTCCACTTT. Amino acid sequence: CASSTQGGFYNSPLHF. Full variable domain (remainder filled in from reference TRBV18 and TRBJ1-6): NAGVMQNPRHLVRRRGQEARLRCSPMKGHSHVYWYRQLPEEGLKFMVYLQKENIIDESGMPKERFSAEFPKEGPSILRIQQVVRGDSAAYFCASSTQGGFYNSPLHFGNGTRLTVT.

The chain uses TRBV7-9 and TRBJ2-7; tentative D call: TRBD2 (5 bases). CDR3 length equals 12 residues. Between the trimmed V and J ends, which lost 4 bases and 6 bases, there was a span of 10 bases. Germline CDR1 reads SEHNR; CDR2 reads FQNEAQ (reference sequence). In nucleotides, the CDR3 is TGTGCCAGCAGCTATGACGGGGTCGAGCAGTACTTC. Residues: CASSYDGVEQYF.

V gene TRBV18 combines with J gene TRBJ2-7, with 9 nucleotides matching TRBD2. Trimming removed 3 bases from V and 5 bases from J; junction bases left unmatched: 11. Germline loops: CDR1 KGHSH, CDR2 LQKENI. The CDR3 has 16 residues. CDR3 coding DNA: TGTGCCAGCTCACCGGACGAGCGGGAGGCCTTGGACGAGCAGTACTTC. Translating it yields CASSPDEREALDEQYF.

The gene calls are TRBV5-1 and TRBJ1-4; TRBD1 matches at 10 bases. Germline CDR1 reads SGHRS; CDR2 reads YFSETQ. This CDR3 comprises 14 residues. Trimming at V came to 2 bases and at J to 6 bases, leaving 1 base not matched to a gene. The CDR3, as DNA: TGCGCCAGCAGCTTAGGGACAGGGGATGAAAAACTGTTTTTT. It yields the protein CASSLGTGDEKLFF. Full variable domain (missing parts from reference TRBV5-1 and TRBJ1-4): KAGVTQTPRYLIKTRGQQVTLSCSPISGHRSVSWYQQTPGQGLQFLFEYFSETQRNKGNFPGRFSGRQFSNSRSEMNVSTLELGDSALYLCASSLGTGDEKLFFGSGTQLSVL.

Of note for this clone: The junction differs from germline at one of its ends, possibly a read error. This chain joins TRBV12-3 or TRBV12-4 and TRBJ2-1, with D perhaps TRBD2 (7 bases). The CDR3 totals 12 residues. The CDR3 here is CASSSLGGEQFF. As DNA, the CDR3 is TGTGCCAGCAGTTCCCTAGGGGGGGAGCAATTCTTC.

A few counts support this clone. The chain couples TRBV19 to TRBJ2-4; D might be TRBD2 (5 bases). The germline V and J ends were trimmed by 4 bases and 0 bases, with 13 bases remaining between them. This CDR3 spans 16 amino acids. The germline V gene has CDR1 LNHDA and CDR2 SQIVND (reference sequence). CDR3 DNA: TGTGCCAGTAGTACCGGACTGATATTAGCCAAAAACATTCAGTACTTC. It encodes CASSTGLILAKNIQYF.

The CDR3 is CASSRTGGTYEQYF. CDR3 in DNA: TGTGCCAGCAGCCGGACAGGGGGGACATACGAGCAGTACTTC. This rearrangement joins TRBV7-2 to TRBJ2-7, with 10 bases identical to TRBD1. The ends lost 5 bases at V and 4 bases at J; junction bases unmatched: 5. Germline V lookup: CDR1 SGHTA, CDR2 FQGNSA. The CDR3 has 14 amino acids.

The V gene is TRBV7-9, the J gene TRBJ1-2; D remains unclear. The germline V and J ends were trimmed by 5 bases and 0 bases, with 10 bases remaining between them. The CDR3 extends over 14 amino acids. Germline-derived CDR1 and CDR2 are SEHNR and FQNEAQ (reference sequence). The CDR3 bases are TGTGCCAGCAGCCTATCGGGAGCTAACTATGGCTACACCTTC. It is translated as CASSLSGANYGYTF.

In its sample, this clone was seen once. This chain uses TRBV7-3 with TRBJ2-5; 13 bases agree with TRBD2. Trimming at V came to 3 bases and at J to 4 bases, leaving 2 bases not matched to a gene. CDR1 and CDR2 (germline): SGHTA, FQGTGA. The CDR3 length is 15 residues. CDR3 residues: CASSLGLAGRETQYF. In nucleotides, the CDR3 is TGTGCCAGCAGCTTGGGACTAGCGGGACGAGAGACCCAGTACTTC.

This CDR3 reads CASSYSSGKETQYF. The CDR3 DNA is TGTGCCAGCAGTTACTCGTCGGGGAAGGAGACCCAGTACTTC. The chain joins TRBV6-6 to TRBJ2-5, with a weak D call TRBD2 (5 bases). Between the trimmed V and J ends, which lost 0 bases and 5 bases, there was a span of 10 bases. CDR1 and CDR2 from the germline V gene are MNHNY and SVGAGI (reference sequence). CDR3 length equals 14 residues.

The rearrangement joins TRBV28 to TRBJ2-7; 9 positions agree with TRBD2. CDR1 is MDHEN and CDR2 is SYDVKM in the germline V gene. The length of the CDR3 is 14 residues. V lost 7 bases and J lost 2; bases outside the gene matches: 6. CDR3: CASTARGGAYEQYF. For the CDR3, the DNA is TGTGCCAGCACCGCGCGGGGGGGGGCCTACGAGCAGTACTTC. Full variable domain (remainder filled in from reference TRBV28 and TRBJ2-7): DVKVTQSSRYLVKRTGEKVFLECVQDMDHENMFWYRQDPGLGLRLIYFSYDVKMKEKGDIPEGYSVSREKKERFSLILESASTNQTSMYLCASTARGGAYEQYFGPGTRLTVT.

The chain recombines TRBV6-2 or TRBV6-3 with TRBJ2-7; D ambiguous. Germline CDR1 and CDR2: MNHEY and SVGEGT. The CDR3 totals 13 residues. Trimming took off 4 bases at V and 0 bases at J, with 7 bases between the two ends. CDR3 residues: CASSSDISYEQYF. In DNA form, the CDR3 reads TGTGCCAGCAGTTCTGACATCTCCTACGAGCAGTACTTC.

The V call is TRBV6-4, the J call TRBJ2-2; TRBD2 matches at 9 bases. There are 15 residues in the CDR3. Germline V gene lookup returns CDR1 MRHNA and CDR2 SNTAGT. V shed 5 bases and J 5 bases; nucleotides not matched to a gene: 6. The CDR3 region is CASSYSGSSTGELFF. Here the CDR3 DNA reads TGTGCCAGCAGTTATAGCGGGAGTTCGACCGGGGAGCTGTTTTTT.

The chain carries TRBV28 and TRBJ1-2; D is perhaps TRBD1 (6 bases). CDR1 MDHEN and CDR2 SYDVKM come from the germline V gene. CDR3 size: 14 residues. Trimming took 5 bases from V and 2 from J, leaving 12 bases between them. CDR3 sequence (DNA): TGTGCCAGCAGTCCGTGGACAGCAAACTATGGCTACACCTTC. It yields the protein CASSPWTANYGYTF.

The V call is TRBV2, the J call TRBJ2-5, with 7 positions matching TRBD1. The CDR3 spans 14 residues. The V segment lost 8 bases and the J segment 4 bases; nucleotides outside the gene matches: 10. Germline lookup yields CDR1 SNHLY and CDR2 FYNNEI. CDR3 in DNA: TGTGCCAGCGACAGGGCGCAGTTCCCAGAGACCCAGTACTTC. It codes for CASDRAQFPETQYF.

J is TRBJ2-7 and V is TRBV6-5; maybe TRBD2 (6 bases). V was pared by 4 bases and J by 1 base, with 14 bases between. This CDR3 is built from 15 residues. In germline, CDR1 is MNHEY, CDR2 SVGAGI. This CDR3 is CASSWRDRGSYEQYF. DNA for the CDR3: TGTGCCAGCAGTTGGCGGGACCGAGGTTCCTACGAGCAGTACTTC.

V and J are TRBV5-6 and TRBJ2-1; 10 bases line up with TRBD2. From germline, CDR1 is SGHDT and CDR2 YYEEEE. The V segment lost 1 base and the J segment 4 bases; nucleotides outside the gene matches: 2. The CDR3 length is 15 residues. The CDR3 DNA is TGTGCCAGCAGCTTGTTTAGCGGGAGGTACAATGAGCAGTTCTTC. Its translation is CASSLFSGRYNEQFF. The full variable domain, completed using reference TRBV5-6 and TRBJ2-1, is DAGVTQSPTHLIKTRGQQVTLRCSPKSGHDTVSWYQQALGQGPQFIFQYYEEEERQRGNFPDRFSGHQFPNYSSELNVNALLLGDSALYLCASSLFSGRYNEQFFGPGTRLTVL.

The chain recombines TRBV5-1 with TRBJ1-3; D not certain. The CDR3 length is 15 residues. Trimming shortened V by 3 bases and J by 0 bases, and 10 bases separated the two germline ends. The germline V gene has CDR1 SGHRS and CDR2 YFSETQ. CDR3 coding DNA: TGCGCCAGCAGCTCCGACGGGAACTCTGGAAACACCATATATTTT. Amino acid sequence: CASSSDGNSGNTIYF.

This clone occurred once. The chain is built from TRBV24-1 and TRBJ2-1, with 11 bases that match TRBD2. Germline CDR1 reads KGHDR; CDR2 reads SFDVKD. The junction had 12 bases not matched to a gene; V was cut back by 5 bases and J by 10 bases. The length of the CDR3 is 16 residues. The CDR3 loop is CATSGPTSGSVKEQFF. CDR3 nucleotide sequence: TGTGCCACCAGTGGACCCACTAGCGGGAGTGTTAAGGAGCAGTTCTTC.

The genes are TRBV6-2 or TRBV6-3 and TRBJ2-1, with 10 bases that match TRBD2. V shed 6 bases, J shed 9 bases, and the junction held 5 bases outside the gene matches. CDR1 is MNHEY and CDR2 is SVGEGT in the germline V gene. The CDR3 sequence is 13 residues long. CDR3 protein: CASSRLAGGEQFF. The CDR3 nucleotides are TGTGCCAGCAGCCGACTAGCGGGTGGTGAGCAGTTCTTC.